The 6 T cell receptor beta chains below all came from one sample that was sequenced in a study of CD8 T cells in cerebrospinal fluid in Alzheimer's disease. No DNA is given; TCRdb re-called the 10x single-cell sequencing reads and lists each CDR3 protein once. Here the sample table reports approximately 350 distinct CDR3 sequences. The specimen was cerebrospinal fluid. All receptors come from a human donor with mild cognitive impairment.

Its frequency marks this clonotype as hyperexpanded. The chain links TRBV6-2 or TRBV6-3 to TRBJ2-5; the TRBD2 assignment by TCRdb is unverifiable without DNA. CDR3 length: 13 amino acids. Germline V lookup: CDR1 MNHEY, CDR2 SVGEGT. CDR3: CASSPPLEETQYF.

According to its frequency, this clonotype is large. The chain links TRBV7-2 to TRBJ2-2. The CDR3 consists of 14 residues. CDR1 is SGHTA, CDR2 FQGNSA, per germline. The CDR3 protein is CASSNFRGTGELFF.

This clonotype is medium-sized by frequency. This chain uses TRBV5-1 with TRBJ1-4; TCRdb returns TRBD1, unconfirmable since there is no DNA. The length of the CDR3 is 15 residues. Per germline, CDR1 SGHRS and CDR2 YFSETQ. The CDR3 is CASSQRQGAGEKLFF. Combining the CDR3 with reference TRBV5-1 and TRBJ1-4 gives the whole variable domain KAGVTQTPRYLIKTRGQQVTLSCSPISGHRSVSWYQQTPGQGLQFLFEYFSETQRNKGNFPGRFSGRQFSNSRSEMNVSTLELGDSALYLCASSQRQGAGEKLFFGSGTQLSVL.

This clonotype is identified as large from frequency. J is TRBJ2-3 and V is TRBV20-1; without DNA, the TCRdb call of TRBD2 cannot be checked. Germline CDR1 DFQATT, CDR2 SNEGSKA (reference sequence). The CDR3 loop spans 17 amino acids. The CDR3 reads CSASPGLAGGLEDTQYF.

Measured by frequency, this clonotype is medium-sized (0.01 to 0.1%). The chain recombines TRBV6-4 with TRBJ1-2. The germline gives CDR1 MRHNA, CDR2 SNTAGT. This CDR3 comprises 13 residues. The CDR3 here is CASSGGPTYGYTF.

Considering frequency, this clonotype is large (0.1 to 1%). This chain links TRBV7-2 with TRBJ1-2; checking the TCRdb D call of TRBD1 is not possible without DNA. The length of the CDR3 is 13 residues. Looked up from germline, CDR1 is SGHTA and CDR2 is FQGNSA. The CDR3 loop reads CASSTGTAHGYTF.